Listed below are T cell receptor beta chains from one sample, sequenced in a study of regulatory T cells in long-lasting Graves disease. TCRdb called the multiplex PCR reads again in MiXCR, with one record for every CDR3 protein. Of 350,000 to 400,000 distinct CDR3 sequences listed, less than 20% are singletons. Specimen: peripheral blood mononuclear cells (PBMCs), collected at new diagnosis, from a patient treated with antithyroid drugs. Receptors originate from a female donor with Graves disease. Each CDR3 is given with its conserved first and last residue. Some rows have no size entry. The others give once, few or many, or a class for an expanded clone.

abundance	v_gene	j_gene	CDR3aa
many	TRBV27	TRBJ1-1	CASRGRGYTEAFF
many	TRBV28	TRBJ2-7	CASIGRAYEQYF
many	TRBV5-1	TRBJ2-7	CASSSQRQALRVREQYF
many	TRBV20-1	TRBJ1-5	CSARSNLGQPQHF
NA	TRBV5-1	TRBJ2-1	CASSHAPRPGRFVDEQFF
many	TRBV20-1	TRBJ1-2	CIFEGSLGYTF
few	TRBV28	TRBJ2-1	CASSSPFGLAGVYEQFF
few	TRBV5-1	TRBJ2-1	CASSPRSSGSYNEQFF
few	TRBV28	TRBJ2-1	CASSGPGTSGRKEQFF
many	TRBV12-3/TRBV12-4	TRBJ1-2	CASSEIGWGPNYGYTF
many	TRBV10-2	TRBJ2-7	CASRGDRSYEQYF
many	TRBV7-9	TRBJ2-2	CASGGLGTGELFF
many	TRBV10-3	TRBJ1-1	CASHRTGRPEAFF
many	TRBV12-5	TRBJ2-5	CASGLFPLPGTTLQETQYF
many	TRBV4-1	TRBJ1-2	CASSQVWRRKHYGYTF
once	TRBV3-1	TRBJ1-5	CASSQPKTNTGGEGNQPQHF
many	TRBV11-2	TRBJ2-1	CASSPYGTGLYEQFF
many	TRBV28	TRBJ2-7	CRCAGRGREQYF
NA	TRBV6-1	TRBJ1-3	CASKTGPGNTIYF
many	TRBV20-1	TRBJ1-4	CSATSPPGTNEKLFF
NA	TRBV29-1	TRBJ1-2	CSVREKGYTF
many	TRBV6-1	TRBJ1-2	CASSEAQSLLYGYTF
NA	TRBV10-3	TRBJ2-7	CAISERGPFWYEQYF
many	TRBV12-3/TRBV12-4	TRBJ2-7	CASSFQGADEQYF
many	TRBV7-9	TRBJ1-1	CASSKRENTEAFF
NA	TRBV20-1	TRBJ2-3	CSAASVMGQRDTQYF
few	TRBV7-3	TRBJ1-6	CASSSTEAYNSPLHF
many	TRBV6-1	TRBJ2-7	CASSEGNQGSYEQYF
many	TRBV12-3/TRBV12-4	TRBJ2-7	CASSLGQGLNEQYF
NA	TRBV25-1	TRBJ2-5	CASSTGQQETQYF
many	TRBV7-6	TRBJ2-1	CASSLVAGFYNEQFF
many	TRBV3-1	TRBJ2-1	CASSQELRREGLNEQFF
NA	TRBV12-3/TRBV12-4	TRBJ1-1	CASSLVRVSWVTEAFF
once	TRBV5-4	TRBJ2-1	CASSRSGTLNEQFF
many	TRBV28	TRBJ1-2	CASSSGGSNYGYTF
NA	TRBV28	TRBJ1-5	CASSRDRGHQPQHF
many	TRBV7-3	TRBJ2-3	CASSETGWADTQYF
many	TRBV29-1	TRBJ1-1	CSVEGLPGHLNTEAFF
many	TRBV5-1	TRBJ1-1	CASSVGDYRGTEAFF
NA	TRBV6-1	TRBJ1-1	CASRDRGISTEAFF
NA	TRBV7-9	TRBJ1-4	CASSTFGVTGRETPNEKLFF
NA	TRBV12-5	TRBJ2-2	CASGSGAAGELFF
few	TRBV6-5	TRBJ2-4	CASSYGQGAFSIQYF